This T cell receptor beta chain was identified during a study of blood T cell repertoires in COVID-19. Turning to the study itself: PBMCs, B-cell-depleted T cells, or T cells were the source of the cDNA or gDNA that made up the material.

The CDR3 contains 13 residues. V lost 9 bases, J lost 4 bases, and 16 bases lay in between. Germline CDR1 and CDR2: SGHRS and YFSETQ. Original methodology: Researchers report that nucleated cell counts were estimated from reference gene primer amplification. TCRdb keeps only in-frame clones here, not all; method: immunoSEQ multiplex PCR. The D gene and trimming were derived from the DNA, and the V and J assignments and clone size from that table. Seen here are approximately 270,000 clones, 70% to 90% observed once, and the top ten hold 1.5% to 2%. Participants, about 18 to 90 years old, spanned under 30 US areas.

The gene calls are TRBV5-1 and TRBJ1-1; perhaps TRBD1 as D (6 bases). This clonotype originated in a woman aged 50 to 60 who had recovered from COVID-19. What was sequenced was PBMCs or T cells enriched from blood (not recorded which). The CDR3 is CAIRQEGTTEAFF. The CDR3 DNA sequence: TGCGCCATCAGACAGGAGGGGACCACTGAAGCTTTCTTT.